The subject of this entry is one T cell receptor (beta chain). As yet, its antigen is unknown. This specimen belongs to a study of T cell repertoires in cytomegalovirus infection. Deletions cut 3 bases from V and 7 bases from J, with 9 bases between. The CDR3 contains 13 residues. TCRdb reanalysed the reads using MiXCR and keeps one entry per CDR3 protein. Of 450,000 to 600,000 distinct CDR3 sequences detected, around a third appear once; the ten largest clones hold about a sixth. This receptor was taken from a human donor in good health (CMV status not recorded). Some clones in this sample may be carry-over from other donors' samples. Sequenced material: cultured PBMCs, taken from culture after CMV antigen stimulation. The rearrangement uses TRBV12-3 or TRBV12-4 and TRBJ1-4; D ambiguous. CDR3 nucleotides: TGTGCCAGCAGTTTTAGGTTTTCTGAAAAACTGTTTTTT. This codes for CASSFRFSEKLFF.